The rows below give T cell receptor beta chains drawn from one sample of a study of T cell responses to AZD1222 COVID-19 vaccine. This table comes from immunoSEQ multiplex PCR, and its TCRdb copy is limited to in-frame clones, with some not included. The sample records about 150,000 clones, around 90% being singletons. Material: peripheral blood, obtained on day 0 of AZD1222 vaccination. These receptors all come from an adult in good health. The CDR3 runs from the conserved cysteine through the conserved F or W. The order of the fields is D gene, J gene, V gene, clone size, CDR3 DNA, CDR3 protein. A D gene is named only where the DNA matches it firmly. Clone sizes are given selectively: once, few, many, or a class where the clone is expanded.

>.|TRBJ1-3|TRBV7-8|once
TGTGCCAGCAGCTTAGGGGTTCAGGGAAACACCATATATTTT
CASSLGVQGNTIYF
>.|TRBJ1-2|TRBV28|.
TGTGCCAGCGGACGATATTCCACTGGCTACACCTTC
CASGRYSTGYTF
>.|TRBJ2-6|TRBV4-2|.
TGTGCCAGCAGCCAAGATGGTAAAACCTCTGGGGCCAACGTCCTGACTTTC
CASSQDGKTSGANVLTF
>.|TRBJ2-1|TRBV9|.
TGTGCCAGCAGCGCTCGGACCGACGATTACAATGAGCAGTTCTTC
CASSARTDDYNEQFF
>TRBD2|TRBJ2-5|TRBV5-5|.
TGTGCCAGCAGCTTGAGGACTAGCGGGGGGGTCCAAGAGACCCAGTACTTC
CASSLRTSGGVQETQYF
>TRBD1|TRBJ1-2|TRBV11-2|.
TGTGCCAGCAGCCGTCCGGGACAGGGCTCAGGGTATGGCTACACCTTC
CASSRPGQGSGYGYTF
>TRBD2|TRBJ2-4|TRBV19|.
TGTGCCAGTAGGACCACTAGCGGAATAGCCAAAAACATTCAGTACTTC
CASRTTSGIAKNIQYF
>.|TRBJ1-6|TRBV6-1|.
TGTGCCAGCAGTGAATCGAAGGTGGTCTATAATTCACCCCTCCACTTT
CASSESKVVYNSPLHF
>.|TRBJ2-7|TRBV9|.
TGTGCCAGCACCCCGGGAACCTCAATTGTTTACGAGCAGTACTTC
CASTPGTSIVYEQYF
>.|TRBJ1-1|TRBV5-4|.
TGTGCCAGCAGCTTGTGGGCGGTCCCCACGGCGAACACTGAAGCTTTCTTT
CASSLWAVPTANTEAFF
>.|TRBJ1-2|TRBV9|.
TGTGCCAGCAGCGTAATACTTTACCATGGCTACACCTTC
CASSVILYHGYTF
>.|TRBJ2-5|TRBV7-2|.
TGTGCCAGCAGCTTAGTAGCAGGGGACGAGACCCAGTACTTC
CASSLVAGDETQYF
>.|TRBJ1-1|TRBV7-9|.
TGTGCCAGCATCGCCAACGGAGGGGTTAACACTGAAGCTTTCTTT
CASIANGGVNTEAFF
>.|TRBJ1-2|TRBV20-1|.
TGCAGTGCCAGGGGTGGAGGCTACACCTTC
CSARGGGYTF
>TRBD1|TRBJ1-2|TRBV5-6|.
TGTGCCAGCAGCTCGGACAGGGTTAGTGGCTACACCTTC
CASSSDRVSGYTF
>.|TRBJ1-1|TRBV28|.
TGTGCCAGCAGTCCCCCCACCCCGATCATGAACACTGAAGCTTTCTTT
CASSPPTPIMNTEAFF
>.|TRBJ1-6|TRBV27|.
TGTGCCAGCACCCAAACCCCAGGGAGATCACCCCTCCACTTT
CASTQTPGRSPLHF
>TRBD2|TRBJ2-1|TRBV28|.
TGTGCCAGCAGCCACGGGACTAATCCAGATGAGCAGTTCTTC
CASSHGTNPDEQFF
>TRBD2|TRBJ2-7|TRBV29-1|.
TGCAGCGTTGAAGTTGCTAGCGGGAGCTACGAGCAGTACTTC
CSVEVASGSYEQYF
>.|TRBJ2-7|TRBV30|.
TGTGCCTGGAGCGAAGGCAGCTACTCCTACGAGCAGTACTTC
CAWSEGSYSYEQYF
>.|TRBJ2-6|TRBV4-1|.
TGCGCCAGCAGCCAAGGACCGCGGGGCTCCGGGGCCAACGTCCTGACTTTC
CASSQGPRGSGANVLTF
>.|TRBJ2-4|TRBV13|few
TGTGCCAGCAGCTCAACCTACAGGGAACAAAACATTCAGTACTTC
CASSSTYREQNIQYF
>TRBD2|TRBJ2-2|TRBV3-1/TRBV3-2|.
TGTGCCAGCAGCCAAGCCCTAACTAGCGATCCCGGGGAGCTGTTTTTT
CASSQALTSDPGELFF
>.|TRBJ1-2|TRBV27|.
TGTGCCAGCAGTCCCGGACAGATGGGGCTCGGGGGCTACACCTTC
CASSPGQMGLGGYTF
>.|TRBJ1-4|TRBV6-6|.
TGTGCCAGCAGTCTCCCTGGGGGGGCTGATGAAAAACTGTTTTTT
CASSLPGGADEKLFF
>.|TRBJ2-4|TRBV21-1|.
TGTGCCAGCAGCGCCTTAAAAACAGGGCCCAAAAACATTCAGTACTTC
CASSALKTGPKNIQYF
>.|TRBJ2-7|TRBV12-3/TRBV12-4|once
TGTGCCAGCAGTTTTTCTCACTCCTACGAGCAGTACTTC
CASSFSHSYEQYF
>TRBD2|TRBJ2-2|TRBV7-3|.
TGTGCCAGCAGCGCTGGGACTAGCGGAGCCGGGGAGCTGTTTTTT
CASSAGTSGAGELFF
>.|TRBJ2-6|TRBV3-1/TRBV3-2|.
TGTGCCAGCAGCCAAGGGCGGGGTCGACAGGGTTTTTTTGGGGCCAACGTCCTGACTTTC
CASSQGRGRQGFFGANVLTF
>TRBD1|TRBJ1-2|TRBV4-3|once
TGCGCCCGGAACCACGGACCTCCCGACAGGGGGCGCATCCCTAACTATGGCTACACCTTC
CARNHGPPDRGRIPNYGYTF
>.|TRBJ2-3|TRBV30|.
TGTGCCTGGAATAGGGGAAGCACAGATACGCAGTATTTT
CAWNRGSTDTQYF
>.|TRBJ1-4|TRBV19|once
TGTGCCAGTAGTATTCGGCGGGAAAAACTGTTTTTT
CASSIRREKLFF
>TRBD1|TRBJ2-3|TRBV29-1|.
TGCAGCGTGACAGGGAGCACAGATACGCAGTATTTT
CSVTGSTDTQYF
>.|TRBJ1-5|TRBV19|once
TGTGCCAGTAGTATTCGGGATAGCAATCAGCCCCAGCATTTT
CASSIRDSNQPQHF
>.|TRBJ1-4|TRBV4-1|once
TGCGCCAGCAGCCAAGCGGGGGCAACTAATGAAAAACTGTTTTTT
CASSQAGATNEKLFF
>.|TRBJ1-1|TRBV18|.
TGTGCCAGCTCAAACGCTAGGAACACTGAAGCTTTCTTT
CASSNARNTEAFF
>.|TRBJ1-3|TRBV19|few
TGTGCCAGTAGTATTCCCAGGACTGGAAACACCATATATTTT
CASSIPRTGNTIYF
>.|TRBJ1-1|TRBV12-3/TRBV12-4|.
TGTGCCAGCATCCGGGGATCTGGAGCTTTCTTT
CASIRGSGAFF
>.|TRBJ1-3|TRBV19|.
TGTGCCAGTAGTGTCTACGCAGGGAGCTCTGGAAACACCATATATTTT
CASSVYAGSSGNTIYF
>.|TRBJ2-3|TRBV6-2/TRBV6-3|.
TGTGCCAGCAGTCACGGGACTCTGCCTGATACGCAGTATTTT
CASSHGTLPDTQYF
>.|TRBJ2-1|TRBV15|.
TGTGCCACCTCTTCTACACCCAATACCTACAATGAGCAGTTCTTC
CATSSTPNTYNEQFF
>.|TRBJ2-4|TRBV6-1|.
TGTGCCAGCAGTGAAAACAGGTTCGGGAACATTCAGTACTTC
CASSENRFGNIQYF